This T cell receptor beta chain was captured by sequencing in a study of metastatic and nonmetastatic thyroid tumors. Study-wide background: Repertoires of blood and of tissue (tumor or nodule) from malignant and benign thyroid patients were compared.

Before thyroid surgery, none of the patients had received any treatment. Details on this clone: Its antigen is currently unknown.

Whole-study results and caveats: Malignant thyroid tumors reportedly exceeded benign nodules significantly in TCR beta diversity, with the difference appearing in blood and tumor.

Authors' analysis steps: Between-group CDR3 differences, defined by clinicopathological status, yielded a distant-metastasis classifier for papillary thyroid cancer. MiXCR was used by TCRdb to re-call the PCR reads. TCRdb's processing, not the study's, gives the V and J calls here. The sample carries 8,000 to 8,500 clones, around 40% recorded once. Germline trimming cut 0 bases from V and 4 bases from J; bases unmatched to any gene: 1. The CDR3 sequence is 14 residues long. Germline CDR1 reads SGHRS; CDR2 reads YFSETQ. The rearrangement joins TRBV5-1 to TRBJ2-7, with 10 bases that match TRBD2. The source material was tumor tissue. The receptor was isolated from a male donor with papillary thyroid cancer or a benign thyroid nodule (not recorded which). Some clones in this sample may be carry-over from other donors' samples. CDR3 in DNA: TGCGCCAGCAGCTTGGCTAGCGGGAGATACGAGCAGTACTTC. Its translation is CASSLASGRYEQYF.